The 20 T cell receptor beta chains listed next were all sequenced from one sample in a study of blood T cell repertoires in COVID-19. Produced via immunoSEQ multiplex PCR; TCRdb's table is partial and in-frame only. The sample holds 120,000 to 150,000 clones, around 90% seen once. The material sequenced was peripheral blood. The receptors come from a woman over 75 with acute or convalescent COVID-19.

This clone was detected only a few times. V gene TRBV6-5 combines with J gene TRBJ1-6, with D unresolved. This CDR3 region has 13 residues. Trimming took 6 bases from V and 5 from J, leaving 8 bases between them. CDR1 and CDR2 (germline): MNHEY, SVGAGI. CDR3 coding DNA: TGTGCCAGCAGGGTAGTGAATAATTCACCCCTCCACTTT. It translates to CASRVVNNSPLHF.

This chain links TRBV10-2 with TRBJ1-1; D remains ambiguous. The CDR3 sequence is 12 residues long. V was shortened by 6 bases and J by 2 bases, with 7 bases between the two germline ends. Germline V CDR1 and CDR2: WSHSY, SAAADI. The CDR3 reads CASSDSNTEAFF. CDR3 coding DNA: TGCGCCAGCAGCGATAGTAACACTGAAGCTTTCTTT.

V usage is TRBV15 and J usage is TRBJ1-5; 11 bases are shared with TRBD1. There are 19 residues in the CDR3. V gave up 2 bases and J gave up 0 bases; unmatched junction bases: 9. Germline V gene lookup returns CDR1 LNHNV and CDR2 YYDKDF (reference sequence). Here the CDR3 DNA reads TGTGCCACCAGCAGATTTCTTGGACAGGGGGCGAGTAGCAATCAGCCCCAGCATTTT. Its translation: CATSRFLGQGASSNQPQHF.

The CDR3 nucleotides read TGTGCCAGCAGCCGGGACAGGGGGGATTCACCCCTCCACTTT. It specifies CASSRDRGDSPLHF. This rearrangement joins TRBV5-4 to TRBJ1-6; TRBD1 matches at 11 bases. The germline CDR1 and CDR2 sequences are SGHNT and YYREEE (reference sequence). The CDR3 sequence is 14 residues long. J lost 8 bases, V lost 4 bases, and 2 bases had no gene match.

This clone was seen a single time. The gene calls are TRBV6-5 and TRBJ1-1; the match to TRBD1 covers 11 bases. After removal of 2 bases from V and 3 bases from J, the junction contained 2 bases not matched to a gene. The germline gives CDR1 MNHEY, CDR2 SVGAGI. The CDR3 is 15 residues long. The CDR3 region is CASSYRTGGDTEAFF. The CDR3 DNA sequence: TGTGCCAGCAGTTACCGGACAGGGGGCGACACTGAAGCTTTCTTT.

The rearrangement joins TRBV5-6 to TRBJ2-1; 7 bases are shared with TRBD1. Trimming at V came to 4 bases and at J to 1 base, leaving 5 bases not matched to a gene. From germline, CDR1 is SGHDT and CDR2 YYEEEE. CDR3 length equals 15 residues. CDR3 sequence (DNA): TGTGCCAGCAGCAGGGACAGAGGATCCTACAATGAGCAGTTCTTC. Its translation is CASSRDRGSYNEQFF.

The CDR3 protein is CASSLSGGTTDTQYF. For the CDR3, the DNA is TGCGCCAGCAGTCTTAGCGGGGGAACCACAGATACGCAGTATTTT. The genes are TRBV4-3 and TRBJ2-3; 9 bases fit TRBD2. The ends lost 6 bases at V and 2 bases at J; junction bases unmatched: 6. CDR1 and CDR2 from the germline V gene are LGHNA and YSLEER. The CDR3 runs to 15 residues.

To note about this clone: Other DNA variants within this sample encode the same CDR3. The chain links TRBV7-2 to TRBJ2-7, with a possible D match to TRBD1 (6 bases). The CDR3 length is 15 residues. Trimming shortened V by 1 base and J by 3 bases, and 13 bases separated the two germline ends. Germline values: CDR1 SGHTA, CDR2 FQGNSA. CDR3 DNA: TGTGCCAGCAGCTTAGGGGGCACAGGGAACTACGAGCAGTACTTC. It codes for CASSLGGTGNYEQYF.

The V call is TRBV18, the J call TRBJ2-3, with D perhaps matching TRBD1 (6 bases). The CDR3 runs 14 residues. V lost 4 bases, J lost 0 bases, and 8 bases lay in between. Germline loops: CDR1 KGHSH, CDR2 LQKENI. This CDR3 is CASSHRASTDTQYF. The CDR3 DNA reads as TGTGCCAGCTCACACAGGGCTAGCACAGATACGCAGTATTTT.

This chain joins TRBV27 and TRBJ1-4, with unresolved D. The CDR3 has 12 residues. Germline V gene sequence: CDR1 MNHEY, CDR2 SMNVEV (reference sequence). Trimming took off 3 bases at V and 4 bases at J, with 3 bases between the two ends. The CDR3 sequence: CASSFRNEKLFF. The DNA of the CDR3 is TGTGCCAGCAGTTTCCGTAATGAAAAACTGTTTTTT.

This chain links TRBV6-5 with TRBJ1-1, with D possibly matching TRBD1 (6 bases). Germline CDR1 and CDR2: MNHEY and SVGAGI. The CDR3 has 15 amino acids. The V and J ends lost 6 bases and 1 base respectively, with 15 bases between them. The CDR3 DNA reads TGTGCCAGCAGCCCCGCCGGGACACGGAACACTGAAGCTTTCTTT. Translation: CASSPAGTRNTEAFF.

The genes are TRBV14 and TRBJ2-2; 8 bases fit TRBD2. Per germline, CDR1 SGHDN and CDR2 FVKESK. This CDR3 region has 17 residues. With 1 base clipped from V and 4 bases from J, the junction kept 8 bases outside the gene matches. The CDR3 DNA is TGTGCCAGCAGCCAAGGACTTGCACGGGGGGGCACCGGGGAGCTGTTTTTT. Amino acids: CASSQGLARGGTGELFF.

This rearrangement joins TRBV18 to TRBJ1-2; D is perhaps TRBD1 (6 bases). CDR1 is KGHSH, CDR2 LQKENI, per germline. V shed 2 bases and J shed 3 bases, with 7 bases lying between them. This CDR3 has 13 amino acids. CDR3 loop: CASSPRTDYGYTF. The CDR3 coding sequence is TGTGCCAGCTCACCAAGGACAGACTATGGCTACACCTTC.

V is TRBV14 and J is TRBJ1-3, with TRBD1 matching over 7 bases. CDR1 is SGHDN and CDR2 is FVKESK in the germline V gene. The CDR3 consists of 17 residues. The ends lost 4 bases at V and 2 bases at J; junction bases unmatched: 11. CDR3 region: CASSRHARRGPGNTIYF. CDR3 coding DNA: TGTGCCAGCAGCCGCCACGCACGTAGGGGGCCTGGAAACACCATATATTTT.

The J gene is TRBJ2-7, the V gene TRBV27; no firm D call. V lost 3 bases, J lost 6 bases, and 15 bases lay in between. The CDR3 is 14 amino acids. Germline CDR1 and CDR2: MNHEY and SMNVEV (reference sequence). The CDR3 nucleotides read TGTGCCAGCAGTTTCGCCAGCCCCCTAGGCGAGCAGTACTTC. The encoded protein is CASSFASPLGEQYF.

This clone was observed a single time. The chain is built from TRBV10-2 and TRBJ1-5; TRBD1 matches 10 bases. CDR1 is WSHSY and CDR2 is SAAADI in the germline V gene. The V segment lost 2 bases and the J segment 4 bases; nucleotides outside the gene matches: 2. This CDR3 contains 15 residues. The chain's CDR3 is CASSEGGQGNQPQHF. DNA for the CDR3: TGCGCCAGCAGTGAGGGGGGACAGGGGAATCAGCCCCAGCATTTT.

The chain couples TRBV5-5 to TRBJ1-1, with TRBD1 matching 9 bases. With 3 bases clipped from V and 5 bases from J, the junction kept 5 bases outside the gene matches. The CDR3 extends over 14 amino acids. Germline V gives CDR1 SGHKS, CDR2 YYEKEE (reference sequence). The CDR3 DNA sequence: TGTGCCAGCAGCTCTTGGACAGGGGAGACTGAAGCTTTCTTT. Translation gives CASSSWTGETEAFF.

The V gene is TRBV19, the J gene TRBJ2-5, with D hard to call. Germline-derived CDR1 and CDR2 are LNHDA and SQIVND (reference sequence). V was pared by 3 bases and J by 2 bases, with 7 bases between. The CDR3 spans 13 residues. CDR3 sequence (DNA): TGTGCCAGTAGTATTTACCAGCAAGAGACCCAGTACTTC. Translation: CASSIYQQETQYF.

As regards this clone: Other nucleotide sequences from this sample produce the same CDR3. The chain combines TRBV30 with TRBJ1-5; weak D call: TRBD1 (6 bases). The V gene's germline CDR1 is GTSNPN and CDR2 SVGIG (reference sequence). V was cut by 2 bases and J by 4 bases, with 9 bases left in between. The CDR3 sequence is 13 residues long. CDR3 region: CAWSSRGNQPQHF. The DNA for the CDR3 is TGTGCCTGGAGTTCAAGGGGGAATCAGCCCCAGCATTTT.

The chain uses TRBV5-6 and TRBJ1-3; D uncertain. V was shortened by 2 bases and J by 2 bases, with 8 bases between the two germline ends. Germline values: CDR1 SGHDT, CDR2 YYEEEE. This CDR3 has 14 residues. CDR3 sequence reads: CASSLRGPGNTIYF. DNA of the CDR3: TGTGCCAGCAGCTTACGAGGCCCTGGAAACACCATATATTTT.